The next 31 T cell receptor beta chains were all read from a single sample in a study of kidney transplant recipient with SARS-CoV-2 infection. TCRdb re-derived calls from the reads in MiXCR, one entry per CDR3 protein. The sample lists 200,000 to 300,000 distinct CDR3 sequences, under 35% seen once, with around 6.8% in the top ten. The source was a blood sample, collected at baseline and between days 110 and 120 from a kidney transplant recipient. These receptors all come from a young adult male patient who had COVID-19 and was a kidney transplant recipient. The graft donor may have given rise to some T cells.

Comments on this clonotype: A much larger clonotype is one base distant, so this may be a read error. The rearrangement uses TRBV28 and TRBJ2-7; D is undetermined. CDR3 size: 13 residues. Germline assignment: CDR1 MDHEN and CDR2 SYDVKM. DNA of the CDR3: TGTGCCGGCAGCACTACAGTTGCCTACGAGCAGTACTTC. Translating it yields CAGSTTVAYEQYF. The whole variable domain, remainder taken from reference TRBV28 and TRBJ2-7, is DVKVTQSSRYLVKRTGEKVFLECVQDMDHENMFWYRQDPGLGLRLIYFSYDVKMKEKGDIPEGYSVSREKKERFSLILESASTNQTSMYLCAGSTTVAYEQYFGPGTRLTVT.

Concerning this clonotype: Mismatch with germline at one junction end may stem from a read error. The CDR3 DNA reads as TGCACCAGCAGCCAAGCTAAAACTAGCGGTGGGTACAATGAGCAGTTCTTC. As protein: CTSSQAKTSGGYNEQFF. The rearrangement links TRBV4-1 to TRBJ2-1, with TRBD2 identical over 8 bases. Germline values: CDR1 MGHRA, CDR2 YSYEKL. This CDR3 is 17 amino acids long.

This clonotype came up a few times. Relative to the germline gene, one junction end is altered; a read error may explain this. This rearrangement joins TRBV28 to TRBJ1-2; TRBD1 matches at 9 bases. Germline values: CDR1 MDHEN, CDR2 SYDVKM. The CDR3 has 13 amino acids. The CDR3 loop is CAGSLGQGYGYTF. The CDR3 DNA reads TGTGCCGGCAGTTTGGGACAGGGCTATGGCTACACCTTC.

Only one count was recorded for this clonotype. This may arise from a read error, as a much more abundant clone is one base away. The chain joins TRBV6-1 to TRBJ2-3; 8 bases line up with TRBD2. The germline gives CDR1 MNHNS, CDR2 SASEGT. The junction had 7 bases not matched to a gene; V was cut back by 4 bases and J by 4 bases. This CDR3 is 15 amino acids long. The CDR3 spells CASSGTSRSSDTQYF. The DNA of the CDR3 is TGTGCCAGCAGTGGGACTAGCAGGAGTTCAGATACGCAGTATTTT.

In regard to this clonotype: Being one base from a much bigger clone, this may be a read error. CDR3 sequence: CASSPAASKEQYF. CDR3 sequence (DNA): TGTGCCAGCAGTCCCGCGGCTAGTAAGGAGCAGTACTTC. This chain connects TRBV28 to TRBJ2-4; no firm D call. V was trimmed by 5 bases and J by 13 bases, leaving 18 bases between them. This CDR3 is 13 amino acids long. Per germline, CDR1 MDHEN and CDR2 SYDVKM.

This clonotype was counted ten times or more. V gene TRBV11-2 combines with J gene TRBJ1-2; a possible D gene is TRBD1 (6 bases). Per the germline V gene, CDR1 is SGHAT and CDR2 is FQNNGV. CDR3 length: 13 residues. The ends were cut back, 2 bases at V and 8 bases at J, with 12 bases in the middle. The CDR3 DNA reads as TGTGCCAGCAGCTTATCGGACAGCGGGGGCTACACCTTC. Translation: CASSLSDSGGYTF.

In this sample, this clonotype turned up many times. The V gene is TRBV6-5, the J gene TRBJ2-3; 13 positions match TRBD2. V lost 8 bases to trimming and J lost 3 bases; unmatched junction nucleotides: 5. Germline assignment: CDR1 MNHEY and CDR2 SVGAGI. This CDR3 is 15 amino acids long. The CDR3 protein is CASELAGGITDTQYF. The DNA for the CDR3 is TGTGCCAGCGAACTAGCGGGAGGGATAACAGATACGCAGTATTTT.

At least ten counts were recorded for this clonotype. DNA of the CDR3: TGTGCCAGCAGTTTCGGACTAGCGGGAGACAATGAGCAGTTCTTC. It specifies CASSFGLAGDNEQFF. This chain links TRBV12-3 or TRBV12-4 with TRBJ2-1, with 13 bases matching TRBD2. Losses at the gene ends were 3 bases for V and 5 bases for J; bases not matched to a gene: 1. The CDR3 contains 15 residues.

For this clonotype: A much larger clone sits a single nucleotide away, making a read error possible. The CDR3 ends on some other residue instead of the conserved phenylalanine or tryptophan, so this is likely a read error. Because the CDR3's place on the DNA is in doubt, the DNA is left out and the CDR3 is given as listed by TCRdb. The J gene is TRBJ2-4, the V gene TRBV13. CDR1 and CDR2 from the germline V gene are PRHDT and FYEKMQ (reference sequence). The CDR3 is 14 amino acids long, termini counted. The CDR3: CASSSFSGSYEQHV.

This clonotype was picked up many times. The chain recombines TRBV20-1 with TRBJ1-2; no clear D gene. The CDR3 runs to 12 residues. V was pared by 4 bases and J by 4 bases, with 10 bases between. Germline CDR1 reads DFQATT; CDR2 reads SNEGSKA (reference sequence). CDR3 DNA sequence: TGCAGTGCTAACACCCGGACCTATGGCTACACCTTC. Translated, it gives CSANTRTYGYTF.

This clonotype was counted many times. CDR3 protein: CASSATGLGAFF. The CDR3 nucleotides read TGTGCCAGCAGTGCGACAGGGTTGGGAGCTTTCTTT. The chain links TRBV2 to TRBJ1-1, with 7 bases that match TRBD1. Per the germline V gene, CDR1 is SNHLY and CDR2 is FYNNEI. J was trimmed by 10 bases and V by 4 bases; bases with no gene match: 6. The CDR3 covers 12 residues.

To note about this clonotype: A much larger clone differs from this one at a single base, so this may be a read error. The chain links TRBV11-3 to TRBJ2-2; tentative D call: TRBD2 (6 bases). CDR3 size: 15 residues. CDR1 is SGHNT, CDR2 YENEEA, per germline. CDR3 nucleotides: TGTGCCAGCAGCTTAGGACCTGCGGACACCGGGGGGCTGTTTTTT. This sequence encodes CASSLGPADTGGLFF.

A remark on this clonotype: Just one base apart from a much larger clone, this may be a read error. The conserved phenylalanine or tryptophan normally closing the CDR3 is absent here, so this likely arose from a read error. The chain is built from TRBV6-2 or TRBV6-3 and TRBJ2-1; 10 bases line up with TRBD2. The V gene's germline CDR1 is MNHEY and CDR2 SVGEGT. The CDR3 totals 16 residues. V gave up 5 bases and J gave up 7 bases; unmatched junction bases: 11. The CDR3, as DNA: TGTGCCAGCAGTCCCTCTCCAGCGGGAGGGCGGAATGAGCAGTTCCTC. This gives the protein CASSPSPAGGRNEQFL.

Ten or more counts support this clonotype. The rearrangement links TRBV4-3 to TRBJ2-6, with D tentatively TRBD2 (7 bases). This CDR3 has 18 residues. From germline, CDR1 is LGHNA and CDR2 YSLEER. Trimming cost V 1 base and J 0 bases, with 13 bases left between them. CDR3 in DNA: TGCGCCAGCAGCCAAGTTGAGGGAGGGGGCTCTGGGGCCAACGTCCTGACTTTC. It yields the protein CASSQVEGGGSGANVLTF.

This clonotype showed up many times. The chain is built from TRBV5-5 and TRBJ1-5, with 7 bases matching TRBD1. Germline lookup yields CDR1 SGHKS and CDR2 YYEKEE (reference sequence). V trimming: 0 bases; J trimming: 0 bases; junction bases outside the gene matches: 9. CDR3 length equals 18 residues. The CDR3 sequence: CASSLAWTGDHSNQPQHF. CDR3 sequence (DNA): TGTGCCAGCAGCTTGGCCTGGACAGGAGACCATAGCAATCAGCCCCAGCATTTT.

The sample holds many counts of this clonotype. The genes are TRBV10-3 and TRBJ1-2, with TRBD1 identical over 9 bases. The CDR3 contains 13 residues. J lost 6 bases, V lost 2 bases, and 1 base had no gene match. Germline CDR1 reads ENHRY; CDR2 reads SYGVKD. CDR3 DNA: TGTGCCATCAGTGAGGACAGGGGGGATGGCTACACCTTC. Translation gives CAISEDRGDGYTF.

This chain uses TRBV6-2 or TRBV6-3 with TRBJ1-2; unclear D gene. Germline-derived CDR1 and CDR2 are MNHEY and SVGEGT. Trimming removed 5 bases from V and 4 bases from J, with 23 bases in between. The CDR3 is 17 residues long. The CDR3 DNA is TGTGCCAGCAGTGACGGTCACTGCATCGGAAAGACCTATGGCTACACCTTC. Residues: CASSDGHCIGKTYGYTF.

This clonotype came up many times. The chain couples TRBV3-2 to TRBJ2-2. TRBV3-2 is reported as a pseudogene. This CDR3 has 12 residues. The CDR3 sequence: CASSLLLGELFF. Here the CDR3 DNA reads TGTGCCAGCAGCCTTCTGCTGGGGGAGCTGTTTTTT.

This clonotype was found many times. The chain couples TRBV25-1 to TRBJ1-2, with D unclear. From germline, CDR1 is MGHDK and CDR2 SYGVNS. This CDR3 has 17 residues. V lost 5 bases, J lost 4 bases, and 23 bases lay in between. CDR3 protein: CASSIKLELGKTYGYTF. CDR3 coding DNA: TGTGCCAGCAGTATAAAACTAGAACTGGGAAAGACCTATGGCTACACCTTC.

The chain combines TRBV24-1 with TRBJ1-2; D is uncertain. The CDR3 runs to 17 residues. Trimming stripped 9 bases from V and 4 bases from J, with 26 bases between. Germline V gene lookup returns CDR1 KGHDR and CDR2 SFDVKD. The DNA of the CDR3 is TGTGCCACCGGTAGGGTGATTAGTACCAGAAAGACCTATGGCTACACCTTC. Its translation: CATGRVISTRKTYGYTF.

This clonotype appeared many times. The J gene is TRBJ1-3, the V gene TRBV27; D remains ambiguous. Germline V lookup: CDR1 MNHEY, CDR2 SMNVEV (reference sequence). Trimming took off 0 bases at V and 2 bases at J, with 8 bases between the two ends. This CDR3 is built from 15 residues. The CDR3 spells CASSLSVRAGNTIYF. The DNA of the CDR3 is TGTGCCAGCAGTTTATCGGTCAGAGCTGGAAACACCATATATTTT.

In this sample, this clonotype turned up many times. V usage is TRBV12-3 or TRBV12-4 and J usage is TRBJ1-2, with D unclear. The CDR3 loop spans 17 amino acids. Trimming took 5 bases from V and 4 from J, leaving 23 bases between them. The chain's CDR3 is CASSGDGTAGKTYGYTF. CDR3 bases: TGTGCCAGCAGTGGTGACGGCACAGCAGGAAAGACCTATGGCTACACCTTC.

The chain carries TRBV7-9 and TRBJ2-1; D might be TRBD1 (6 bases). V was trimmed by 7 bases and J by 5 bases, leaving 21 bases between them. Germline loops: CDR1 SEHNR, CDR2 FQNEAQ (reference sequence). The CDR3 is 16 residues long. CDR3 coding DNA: TGTGCCAGCAACCCTCCGGGACAACTCAACGACAATGAGCAGTTCTTC. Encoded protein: CASNPPGQLNDNEQFF.

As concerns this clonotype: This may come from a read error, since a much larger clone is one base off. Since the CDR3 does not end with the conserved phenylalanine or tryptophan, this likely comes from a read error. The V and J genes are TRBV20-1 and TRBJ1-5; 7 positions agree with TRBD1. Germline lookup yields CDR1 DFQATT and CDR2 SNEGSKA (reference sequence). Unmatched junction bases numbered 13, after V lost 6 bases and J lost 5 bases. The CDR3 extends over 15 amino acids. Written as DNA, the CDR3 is TGCAGTGCCTTCCCGGTCCGGCAGGGGGATCAGCCCCAGCATTTG. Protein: CSAFPVRQGDQPQHL.

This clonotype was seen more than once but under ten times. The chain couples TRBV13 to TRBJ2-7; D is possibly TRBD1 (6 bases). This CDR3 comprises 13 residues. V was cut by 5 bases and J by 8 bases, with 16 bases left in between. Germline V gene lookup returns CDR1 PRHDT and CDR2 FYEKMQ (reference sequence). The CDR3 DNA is TGTGCCAGCAGCCGGGACAATAACGGAAAGCAGTACTTC. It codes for CASSRDNNGKQYF.

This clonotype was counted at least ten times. CDR3 bases: TGTGCCACCAGCAGAGATCCGTACACTGAAGCTTTCTTT. As protein: CATSRDPYTEAFF. The chain carries TRBV15 and TRBJ1-1; D remains unclear. CDR3 length: 13 amino acids. Germline V gene sequence: CDR1 LNHNV, CDR2 YYDKDF (reference sequence). Trimming left V 0 bases short and J 3 bases short, with 5 bases between. The full variable domain, completed using reference TRBV15 and TRBJ1-1, is DAMVIQNPRYQVTQFGKPVTLSCSQTLNHNVMYWYQQKSSQAPKLLFHYYDKDFNNEADTPDNFQSRRPNTSFCFLDIRSPGLGDTAMYLCATSRDPYTEAFFGQGTRLTVV.

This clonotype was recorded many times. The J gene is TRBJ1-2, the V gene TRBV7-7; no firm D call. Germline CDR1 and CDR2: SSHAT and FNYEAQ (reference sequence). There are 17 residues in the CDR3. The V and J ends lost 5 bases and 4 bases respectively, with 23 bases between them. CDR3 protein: CASSLTDKCRKTYGYTF. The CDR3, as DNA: TGTGCCAGCAGCCTTACCGATAAGTGCCGAAAGACCTATGGCTACACCTTC.

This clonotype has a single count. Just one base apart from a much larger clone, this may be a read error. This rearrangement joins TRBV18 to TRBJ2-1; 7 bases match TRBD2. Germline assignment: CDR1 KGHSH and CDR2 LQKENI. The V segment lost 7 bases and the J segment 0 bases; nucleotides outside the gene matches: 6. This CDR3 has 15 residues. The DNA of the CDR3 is TGTGCCAGCTATACGGGGGGTGGCTCCTACAATGAGCAGTTCTTC. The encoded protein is CASYTGGGSYNEQFF.

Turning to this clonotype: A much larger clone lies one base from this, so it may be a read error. CDR3 protein: CVSSVRLGGRKTYGYTF. In DNA, the CDR3 is TGTGTCAGCAGTGTCCGCCTAGGTGGGAGAAAGACCTATGGCTACACCTTC. This chain connects TRBV6-8 to TRBJ1-2, with D uncertain. From germline, CDR1 is MNHGY and CDR2 SAAAGT. This CDR3 is built from 17 residues.

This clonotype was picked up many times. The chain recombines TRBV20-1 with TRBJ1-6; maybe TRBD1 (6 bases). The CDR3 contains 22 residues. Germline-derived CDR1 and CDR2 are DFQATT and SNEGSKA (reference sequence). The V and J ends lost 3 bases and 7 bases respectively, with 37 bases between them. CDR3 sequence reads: CSARPGLITGNSWTRINSPLHF. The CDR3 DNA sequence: TGCAGTGCTAGGCCAGGACTAATTACAGGGAATTCCTGGACAAGAATAAATTCACCCCTCCACTTT.

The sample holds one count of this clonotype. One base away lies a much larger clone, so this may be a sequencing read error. Here the CDR3 reads CASSFDPRAIGELFF. The DNA of the CDR3 is TGCGCCAGCAGCTTCGACCCCAGGGCCATCGGGGAGCTGTTTTTT. The chain uses TRBV5-1 and TRBJ2-2, with D perhaps matching TRBD1 (5 bases). The length of the CDR3 is 15 residues. From germline, CDR1 is SGHRS and CDR2 YFSETQ. Trimming took 2 bases from V and 7 from J, leaving 15 bases between them.